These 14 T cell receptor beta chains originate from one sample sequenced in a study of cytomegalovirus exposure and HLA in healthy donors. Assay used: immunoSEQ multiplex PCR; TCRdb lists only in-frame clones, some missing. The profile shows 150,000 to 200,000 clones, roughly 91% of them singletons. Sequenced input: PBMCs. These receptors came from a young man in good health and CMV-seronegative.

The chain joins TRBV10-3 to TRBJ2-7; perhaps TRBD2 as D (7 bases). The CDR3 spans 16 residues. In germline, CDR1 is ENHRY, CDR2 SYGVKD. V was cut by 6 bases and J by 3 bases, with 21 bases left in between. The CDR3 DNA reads TGTGCCATCAGGCCCGGAGGGGGAGGGGAGTTCTACGAGCAGTACTTC. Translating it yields CAIRPGGGGEFYEQYF.

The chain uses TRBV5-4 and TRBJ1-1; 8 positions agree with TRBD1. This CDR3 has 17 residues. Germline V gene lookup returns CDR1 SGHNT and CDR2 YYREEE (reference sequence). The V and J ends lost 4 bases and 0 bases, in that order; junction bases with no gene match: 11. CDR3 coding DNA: TGTGCCAGCAGCCCCCGACAGGGGATGTCAATGAACACTGAAGCTTTCTTT. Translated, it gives CASSPRQGMSMNTEAFF.

This CDR3 reads CASQVGTGYNEQFF. CDR3 nucleotides: TGTGCCAGTCAAGTCGGGACAGGGTACAATGAGCAGTTCTTC. The chain carries TRBV19 and TRBJ2-1; the match to TRBD1 covers 9 bases. Germline trimming cut 8 bases from V and 4 bases from J; bases unmatched to any gene: 6. CDR3 length: 14 residues. Germline V gives CDR1 LNHDA, CDR2 SQIVND (reference sequence). Looking up the rest from reference TRBV19 and TRBJ2-1 gives the full variable domain: DGGITQSPKYLFRKEGQNVTLSCEQNLNHDAMYWYRQDPGQGLRLIYYSQIVNDFQKGDIAEGYSVSREKKESFPLTVTSAQKNPTAFYLCASQVGTGYNEQFFGPGTRLTVL.

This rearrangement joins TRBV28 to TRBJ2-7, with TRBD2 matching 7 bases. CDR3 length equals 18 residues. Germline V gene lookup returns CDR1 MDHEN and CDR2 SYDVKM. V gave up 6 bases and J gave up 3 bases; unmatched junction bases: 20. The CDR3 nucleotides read TGTGCCAGCAGCAGAGGAAATTGGCTAGCGGTAGGACACTACGAGCAGTACTTC. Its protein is CASSRGNWLAVGHYEQYF.

As DNA, the CDR3 is TGTGCCAGCAGACGGACAGGGAGTAACTATGGCTACACCTTC. Protein: CASRRTGSNYGYTF. V usage is TRBV5-6 and J usage is TRBJ1-2; 8 bases match TRBD1. The CDR3 covers 14 residues. The V and J ends lost 5 bases and 1 base, in that order; junction bases with no gene match: 4. The germline gives CDR1 SGHDT, CDR2 YYEEEE.

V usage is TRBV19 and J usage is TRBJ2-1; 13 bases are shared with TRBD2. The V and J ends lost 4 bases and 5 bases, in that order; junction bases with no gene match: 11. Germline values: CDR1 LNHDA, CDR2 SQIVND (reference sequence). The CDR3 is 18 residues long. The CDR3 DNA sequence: TGTGCCAGTAGTACCGGACTAGCGGGAGTTAGTTTCCACAATGAGCAGTTCTTC. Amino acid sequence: CASSTGLAGVSFHNEQFF.

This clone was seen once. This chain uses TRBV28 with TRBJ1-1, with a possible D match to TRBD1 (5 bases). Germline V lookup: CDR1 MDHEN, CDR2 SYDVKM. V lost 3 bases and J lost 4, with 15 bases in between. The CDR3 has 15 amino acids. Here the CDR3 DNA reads TGTGCCAGCAGTTTTTATTCGGGGGGTTCCACTGAAGCTTTCTTT. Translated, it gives CASSFYSGGSTEAFF.

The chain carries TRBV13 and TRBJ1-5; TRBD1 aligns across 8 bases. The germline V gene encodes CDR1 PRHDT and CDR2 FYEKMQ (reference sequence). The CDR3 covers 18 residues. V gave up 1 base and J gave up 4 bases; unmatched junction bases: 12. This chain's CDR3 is CASSLEGPGTGLNQPQHF. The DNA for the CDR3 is TGTGCCAGCAGCTTAGAAGGACCCGGGACAGGTCTAAATCAGCCCCAGCATTTT.

The CDR3 DNA reads TGCGCCAGCAGTCCGCTTCTTCTTCTTGTCTATCGGGGCTACGAGCAGTACTTC. This gives the protein CASSPLLLLVYRGYEQYF. The J gene is TRBJ2-7, the V gene TRBV23-1; the D gene is possibly TRBD2 (5 bases). TRBV23-1 is an ORF for which the function is uncertain. This CDR3 has 18 residues. Trimming shortened V by 4 bases and J by 3 bases, and 25 bases separated the two germline ends.

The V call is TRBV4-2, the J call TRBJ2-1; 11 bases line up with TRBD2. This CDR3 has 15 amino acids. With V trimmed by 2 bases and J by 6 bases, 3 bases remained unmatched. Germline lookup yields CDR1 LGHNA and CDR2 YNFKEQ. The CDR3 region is CASSQTSGRRNEQFF. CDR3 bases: TGTGCCAGCAGCCAAACTAGCGGGAGACGCAATGAGCAGTTCTTC.

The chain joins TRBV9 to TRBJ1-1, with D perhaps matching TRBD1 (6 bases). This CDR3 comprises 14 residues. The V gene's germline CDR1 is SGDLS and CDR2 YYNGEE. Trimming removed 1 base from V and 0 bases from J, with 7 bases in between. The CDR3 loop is CASSVQGMNTEAFF. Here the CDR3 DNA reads TGTGCCAGCAGCGTACAGGGGATGAACACTGAAGCTTTCTTT.

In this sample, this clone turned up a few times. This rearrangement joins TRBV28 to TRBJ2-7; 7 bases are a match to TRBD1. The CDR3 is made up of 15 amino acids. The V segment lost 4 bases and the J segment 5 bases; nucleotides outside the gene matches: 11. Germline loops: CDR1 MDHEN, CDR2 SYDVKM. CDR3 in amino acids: CASSSPQGGENEQYV. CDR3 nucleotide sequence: TGTGCCAGCAGTTCCCCCCAAGGGGGCGAGAACGAGCAGTACGTC.

CDR3 region: CASSRGDRGYEQYV. The CDR3 DNA follows: TGTGCCAGCAGCCGAGGGGACAGGGGCTACGAGCAGTACGTC. The chain is built from TRBV7-8 and TRBJ2-7, with TRBD1 matching over 10 bases. Germline V gives CDR1 SGHVS, CDR2 FQNEAQ. The CDR3 loop spans 14 amino acids. V lost 5 bases, J lost 3 bases, and 4 bases stayed unmatched.

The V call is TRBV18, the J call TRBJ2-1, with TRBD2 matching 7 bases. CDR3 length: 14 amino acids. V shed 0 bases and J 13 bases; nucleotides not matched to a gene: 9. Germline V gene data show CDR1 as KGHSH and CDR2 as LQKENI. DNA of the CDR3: TGTGCCAGCTCACCACCGATAAATGCGGGGGACCAGTTCTTC. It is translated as CASSPPINAGDQFF. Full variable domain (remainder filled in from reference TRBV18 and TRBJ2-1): NAGVMQNPRHLVRRRGQEARLRCSPMKGHSHVYWYRQLPEEGLKFMVYLQKENIIDESGMPKERFSAEFPKEGPSILRIQQVVRGDSAAYFCASSPPINAGDQFFGPGTRLTVL.